A selection of T cell receptor beta chains follows, all from one sample in a study of blood T cell repertoires in COVID-19. This table comes from immunoSEQ multiplex PCR, and its TCRdb copy is limited to in-frame clones, with some not included. The sample includes around 180,000 clones, roughly nine tenths of them seen just once. Sequences were obtained from peripheral blood. Receptor source: a woman aged 25-40 years with active or convalescent COVID-19. Each CDR3 is given with its conserved first and last residue. Fields, in order: V gene, D gene, clone size, J gene, CDR3 protein, CDR3 DNA. A D gene is named only where the DNA matches it firmly. Clone size appears in some rows only: once, few, many, or a class for an expanded clone.

>TRBV10-3|NA|NA|TRBJ1-1
CAISLDGGSTEAFF
TGTGCCATCTCTCTGGACGGGGGGAGCACTGAAGCTTTCTTT
>TRBV5-4|NA|NA|TRBJ1-4
CASLTGGGQPNEKLFF
TGTGCCAGCCTGACGGGGGGGGGCCAACCTAATGAAAAACTGTTTTTT
>TRBV6-5|TRBD2|NA|TRBJ2-3
CASSYISGGVTDTQYF
TGTGCCAGCAGTTACATTTCCGGGGGGGTCACAGATACGCAGTATTTT
>TRBV5-4|TRBD1|NA|TRBJ2-1
CASSFQGDLNEQFF
TGTGCCAGCAGCTTCCAGGGGGATCTCAATGAGCAGTTCTTC
>TRBV4-2|TRBD1|NA|TRBJ1-2
CASSQDRRSGQGDYGYTF
TGTGCCAGCAGCCAAGATAGAAGGTCGGGACAGGGAGACTATGGCTACACCTTC
>TRBV4-2|NA|NA|TRBJ2-7
CASSQVATGEGEQYF
TGTGCCAGCAGCCAAGTTGCGACCGGAGAAGGCGAGCAGTACTTC
>TRBV4-1|NA|NA|TRBJ2-7
CASSQGTANEQYF
TGCGCCAGCAGCCAAGGGACAGCAAACGAGCAGTACTTC
>TRBV27|NA|NA|TRBJ1-4
CASSLGQGLSNEKLFF
TGTGCCAGCAGTTTAGGCCAGGGGCTCTCTAATGAAAAACTGTTTTTT
>TRBV27|NA|NA|TRBJ1-1
CASKQRTQGLNTEAFF
TGTGCCAGCAAACAGAGAACTCAGGGCCTGAACACTGAAGCTTTCTTT
>TRBV6-6|TRBD1|few|TRBJ1-5
CASSPSSGTGDNQPQHF
TGTGCCAGCAGTCCTTCGTCCGGGACAGGGGACAATCAGCCCCAGCATTTT
>TRBV4-1|NA|once|TRBJ1-2
CASSQVAGVDYGYTF
TGCGCCAGCAGCCAAGTGGCAGGGGTTGACTATGGCTACACCTTC
>TRBV3-1/TRBV3-2|TRBD2|NA|TRBJ2-3
CASSQVASGGDTQYF
TGTGCCAGCAGCCAAGTGGCTAGCGGGGGGGATACGCAGTATTTT
>TRBV18|TRBD1|NA|TRBJ1-1
CASSDYVPGQTSWVNTEAFF
TGTGCCAGCTCAGATTATGTCCCGGGACAGACCTCTTGGGTGAACACTGAAGCTTTCTTT
>TRBV25-1|NA|once|TRBJ2-1
CASSDSSRGDAYNEQFF
TGTGCCAGCAGTGATTCTTCGCGGGGAGACGCTTACAATGAGCAGTTCTTC
>TRBV2|NA|NA|TRBJ2-5
CASSAEGARGTQYF
TGTGCCAGCAGTGCGGAGGGGGCGCGGGGGACCCAGTACTTC
>TRBV29-1|NA|NA|TRBJ2-1
CSVETGIRSYNEQFF
TGCAGCGTTGAAACAGGGATCCGTTCCTACAATGAGCAGTTCTTC
>TRBV6-4|NA|NA|TRBJ2-1
CASSEGGLANEQFF
TGTGCCAGCAGTGAAGGAGGGCTAGCGAATGAGCAGTTCTTC
>TRBV5-4|NA|NA|TRBJ2-1
CASSLAASNEQFF
TGTGCCAGCAGCTTGGCTGCCAGCAATGAGCAGTTCTTC
>TRBV2|NA|NA|TRBJ2-4
CASRDTGWGKNIQYF
TGTGCCAGCAGGGATACAGGGTGGGGCAAAAACATTCAGTACTTC
>TRBV18|TRBD2|NA|TRBJ2-1
CASSPPSGSNEQFF
TGTGCCAGCTCACCACCTAGCGGGAGTAATGAGCAGTTCTTC
>TRBV6-2/TRBV6-3|TRBD2|NA|TRBJ2-1
CASSYSLTSGIYNEQFF
TGTGCCAGCAGTTACTCGTTGACTAGCGGGATTTACAATGAGCAGTTCTTC
>TRBV6-2/TRBV6-3|TRBD1|NA|TRBJ1-1
CASSLRTGAAQTGEAFF
TGTGCCAGCAGTTTGAGGACAGGGGCCGCCCAGACGGGTGAAGCTTTCTTT
>TRBV4-1|NA|once|TRBJ1-4
CASSQMLEEKLFF
TGCGCCAGCAGCCAAATGTTAGAGGAAAAACTGTTTTTT
>TRBV9|NA|NA|TRBJ2-7
CASSLLAGVSHEQYF
TGTGCCAGCAGCCTCTTAGCAGGGGTTAGCCACGAGCAGTACTTC
>TRBV27|NA|NA|TRBJ1-5
CASSLAGADQPQHF
TGTGCCAGCAGTTTAGCAGGGGCAGATCAGCCCCAGCATTTT
>TRBV6-5|TRBD1|NA|TRBJ2-7
CASSYSNRGRSEQYF
TGTGCCAGCAGTTACTCGAACAGGGGGCGAAGCGAGCAGTACTTC
>TRBV28|TRBD1|NA|TRBJ1-1
CASSFTGAGNTEAFF
TGTGCCAGCAGTTTTACAGGGGCCGGGAACACTGAAGCTTTCTTT
>TRBV10-3|TRBD1|NA|TRBJ1-4
CAISSGTEYIEKLFF
TGTGCCATCAGTTCCGGGACAGAGTATATTGAAAAACTGTTTTTT
>TRBV28|NA|many|TRBJ2-2
CASSRRGHSYTGELFF
TGTGCCAGCAGCAGAAGGGGACACTCGTACACCGGGGAGCTGTTTTTT
>TRBV5-6|NA|NA|TRBJ1-2
CASSFIDSRYSNYGYTF
TGTGCCAGCAGCTTTATTGACAGCCGGTATTCTAACTATGGCTACACCTTC
>TRBV28|TRBD1|NA|TRBJ1-1
CASRLPGQGPFMNTEAFF
TGTGCCAGCCGATTACCGGGACAGGGGCCTTTTATGAACACTGAAGCTTTCTTT
>TRBV6-6|TRBD1|NA|TRBJ2-7
CASSPGTASLEQYF
TGTGCCAGCAGCCCCGGGACAGCTAGTTTGGAGCAGTACTTC
>TRBV19|TRBD1|few|TRBJ2-7
CASSRPGTGGYEQYF
TGTGCCAGTAGTCGGCCCGGGACAGGGGGCTACGAGCAGTACTTC
>TRBV19|TRBD2|NA|TRBJ2-1
CATSGLVYSDEQFF
TGTGCCACCTCCGGACTAGTTTATTCAGATGAGCAGTTCTTC
>TRBV28|NA|NA|TRBJ2-7
CASRTQVSSYEQYF
TGTGCCAGCCGGACACAGGTCAGCTCCTACGAGCAGTACTTC
>TRBV30|TRBD1|NA|TRBJ1-4
CASRGQGIEKLFF
TGTGCCAGCCGGGGACAGGGTATAGAAAAACTGTTTTTT
>TRBV5-5|TRBD1|NA|TRBJ2-5
CASSLILDRTETQYF
TGTGCCAGCAGTTTGATATTGGACAGGACGGAGACCCAGTACTTC
>TRBV11-2|NA|NA|TRBJ1-3
CASSRGGSVDTIYF
TGTGCCAGCAGCAGGGGGGGCTCCGTTGACACCATATATTTT
>TRBV28|NA|NA|TRBJ1-5
CASSLVVGRWELPQHF
TGTGCCAGCAGTTTAGTCGTGGGAAGGTGGGAGTTGCCCCAGCATTTT